The table lists the clone carrying this T cell receptor (beta chain) with a count of one. Its antigen is unidentified. CD45RO-negative, CCR7-selected cells formed the naive CD8 fraction, which excluded terminally differentiated effector memory CD45RA+ cells. The data belong to a study of shared clonotypes between healthy human individuals. Overall study: Each donor contributed plates that comprised three CD4 naive, three CD4 memory, two CD8 naive and one CD8 memory.

The CDR3 covers 15 residues. CDR1 is SGHVS and CDR2 is FNYEAQ in the germline V gene. Trimming pared 2 bases from V and 5 bases from J, leaving 16 bases between. Assay used: immunoSEQ multiplex PCR; TCRdb lists only in-frame clones, some missing. Altogether about 600,000 clones are present, roughly 98% being singletons, with the ten largest covering 0.3%. Study results and limitations: Donors were few, which limited the genetic and exposure-history diversity represented.

The sequenced sample was naive CD8+ T cells sorted from blood. The TCR sequence derives from a man younger than 45 in good health. This sequence joins TRBV7-6 and TRBJ2-7, with TRBD1 as a possible D gene (5 bases). CDR3: CASSLFQGRYNEQYF. DNA for the CDR3: TGTGCCAGCAGCTTATTCCAGGGTAGATACAACGAGCAGTACTTC.